The T cell receptor (beta chain) under discussion was sequenced for a study of blood T cells in healthy people across ages. Germline V lookup: CDR1 MRHNA, CDR2 SNTAGT. The V segment lost 5 bases and the J segment 6 bases; nucleotides outside the gene matches: 7. The CDR3 has 15 amino acids. For the second PCR, which ran for about 6 to 11 cycles, a sample-barcoded 5' primer and a J-beta primer mix were used. TCRdb analysed the 5' RACE reads with MiXCR anew, one entry per CDR3 protein. Among some 900,000 distinct CDR3 sequences listed, 40% to 60% were seen once. The chain has TRBV6-4 and TRBJ2-3; 11 bases are a match to TRBD2. The sequencing sample was made of blood. The source is a man aged 30 to 39 in good health. DNA for the CDR3: TGTGCCAGCAGTCCGACTAGCGGGGACCTGGATACGCAGTATTTT. It codes for CASSPTSGDLDTQYF.